This TCR beta chain appears in the sequencing data of a study of OX40 agonist ivuxolimab in advanced cancers. About the research overall: The dose-escalation cohort was approximately 85% male, with a mean age of 60 years, ranging roughly 23 to 85. In three patients, partial responses were observed, one with hepatocellular carcinoma and two with cutaneous melanoma.

Produced via immunoSEQ multiplex PCR; TCRdb's table is partial and in-frame only. Counted here are around 70,000 clones, roughly four fifths occurring once; the ten biggest clones make up roughly 2.3%. Findings of the study overall: Specificity for antigen went undetermined in the expanded peripheral T cells.

Note on this clone: What it binds is not known.

Autoimmune disease history or systemic immunosuppression was exclusionary. The germline gives CDR1 SEHNR, CDR2 FQNEAQ (reference sequence). CDR3 length: 17 amino acids. Trimming took 4 bases from V and 4 from J; bases not matched to a gene: 15. The specimen was CD4+ or CD8+ T cells sorted from blood, collected in a trial of the OX40 agonist ivuxolimab. This chain uses TRBV7-9 with TRBJ2-7; 8 nucleotides line up with TRBD1. This sequence originates from an adult with an advanced solid tumor such as melanoma, head and neck, liver or kidney cancer. The CDR3 protein is CASSSHLTVTGAYEQYF. CDR3 DNA: TGTGCCAGCAGCTCCCACCTTACTGTGACAGGGGCGTACGAGCAGTACTTC.